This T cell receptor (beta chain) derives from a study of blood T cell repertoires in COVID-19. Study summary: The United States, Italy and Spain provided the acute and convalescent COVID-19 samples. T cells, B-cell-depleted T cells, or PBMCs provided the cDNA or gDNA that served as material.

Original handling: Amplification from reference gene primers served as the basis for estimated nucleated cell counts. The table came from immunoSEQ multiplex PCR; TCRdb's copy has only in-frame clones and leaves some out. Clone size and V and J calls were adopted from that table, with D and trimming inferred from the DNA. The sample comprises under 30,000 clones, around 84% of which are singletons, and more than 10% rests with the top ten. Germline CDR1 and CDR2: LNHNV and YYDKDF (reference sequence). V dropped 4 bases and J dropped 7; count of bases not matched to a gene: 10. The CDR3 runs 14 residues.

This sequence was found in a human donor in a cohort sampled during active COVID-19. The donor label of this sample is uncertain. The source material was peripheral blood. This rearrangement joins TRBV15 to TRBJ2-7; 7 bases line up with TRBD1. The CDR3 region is CATSIQTGSGEQYF. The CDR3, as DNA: TGTGCCACCAGCATCCAGACAGGGTCGGGGGAGCAGTACTTC.